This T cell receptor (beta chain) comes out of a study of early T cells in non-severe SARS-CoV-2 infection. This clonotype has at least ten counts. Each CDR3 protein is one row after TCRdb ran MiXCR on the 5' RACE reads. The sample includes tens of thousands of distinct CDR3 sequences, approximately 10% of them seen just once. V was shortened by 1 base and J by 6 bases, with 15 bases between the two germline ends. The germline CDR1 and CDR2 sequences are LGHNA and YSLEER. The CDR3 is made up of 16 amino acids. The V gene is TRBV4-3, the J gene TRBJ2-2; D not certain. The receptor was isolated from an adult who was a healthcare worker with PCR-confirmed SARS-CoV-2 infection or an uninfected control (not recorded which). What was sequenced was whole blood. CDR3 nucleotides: TGCGCCAGCAGCCAAGTAGTGATAGGAGCTTCCGGGGAGCTGTTTTTT. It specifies CASSQVVIGASGELFF.